These T cell receptor beta chains were read from a single sample in a study of blood T cells in healthy people across ages. TCRdb fed the 5' RACE reads into MiXCR, producing one record per CDR3 protein. The sample yields more than 650,000 distinct CDR3 sequences, about a quarter seen once. This sample was also put to use in a study of T cells of mothers and their children.

Sequenced material: blood. These receptors were obtained from a boy aged 5-17 years in good health. The CDR3 runs from the conserved cysteine through the conserved F or W. A D gene is named only where the DNA matches it firmly. Clone sizes are given selectively: once, few, many, or a class where the clone is expanded.

clone size	V gene	D gene	J gene	CDR3 DNA	CDR3 protein
-	TRBV11-2	TRBD1	TRBJ1-4	TGTGCCAGCAGCTTAGTGGGACAGGGCGGTGGTGAAAAACTGTTTTTT	CASSLVGQGGGEKLFF
few	TRBV6-6	TRBD1	TRBJ2-7	TGTGCCAGCAGTTATTCCACAGGGGGCGCAGGATACGAGCAGTACTTC	CASSYSTGGAGYEQYF
-	TRBV6-1	TRBD1	TRBJ1-4	TGTGCCAGCAGTGTAGGGACAGGGGCTTTGCTCGAAAAACTGTTTTTT	CASSVGTGALLEKLFF
-	TRBV30	-	TRBJ2-4	TGTGCCTGGAGGGGGACACTAAACATTCAGTACTTC	CAWRGTLNIQYF
-	TRBV5-1	-	TRBJ1-4	TGCGCCAGCAGCTTCACAGGGCTTGCAACTAATGAAAAACTGTTTTTT	CASSFTGLATNEKLFF
-	TRBV20-1	-	TRBJ2-5	TGCAGTGCTCAACTAGCAGGGGGGGAGACCCAGTACTTC	CSAQLAGGETQYF
few	TRBV15	TRBD1	TRBJ2-5	TGTGCCACCAGCAGAGATTGGACAGGCCAAGAGACCCAGTACTTC	CATSRDWTGQETQYF
few	TRBV18	-	TRBJ1-5	TGTGCCAGCTCACCAGACCCTAATCAGCCCCAGCATTTT	CASSPDPNQPQHF
few	TRBV7-9	-	TRBJ2-2	TGTGCCAGCAGCGCCCGGGACACCCGGGGGACCGGGGAGCTGTTTTTT	CASSARDTRGTGELFF
few	TRBV7-9	-	TRBJ2-7	TGTGCCAGCAGCTTAGGCTGGGGGGGCAGGGCCCCTACCGCCGAGCAGTACTTC	CASSLGWGGRAPTAEQYF
few	TRBV24-1	-	TRBJ1-3	TGTGCCACCAGTTCCTCTGAGGGGGTAGCTGGAAACACCATATATTTT	CATSSSEGVAGNTIYF
-	TRBV5-1	-	TRBJ1-5	TGCGCCAGCAGCCCGTTCGGACAGCAGAACCAGCCCCAGCATTTT	CASSPFGQQNQPQHF
-	TRBV5-4	TRBD1	TRBJ2-5	TGTGCCAGCAGCAGGGACAGTGCAGAGACCCAGTACTTC	CASSRDSAETQYF
-	TRBV4-3	TRBD2	TRBJ2-5	TGCGCCAGCAGCCAAGATAGGGAGGGACAAGAGACCCAGTACTTC	CASSQDREGQETQYF
-	TRBV7-9	-	TRBJ1-4	TGTGCCAGCAGCTCCGACAGGAGGGTAAATGAAAAACTGTTTTTT	CASSSDRRVNEKLFF
-	TRBV6-5	-	TRBJ1-6	TGTGCCAGCAGTTACGAGGTCCCCAGGTCCTATAATTCACCCCTCCACTTT	CASSYEVPRSYNSPLHF
once	TRBV20-1	TRBD1	TRBJ2-4	TGCAGTGCTGGACAGGGGGCCGGGGTTCGTATTCAGTACTTC	CSAGQGAGVRIQYF
-	TRBV4-1	-	TRBJ2-7	TGCGCCAGCAGCCAAGATCCGGGGACTTTTTACGAGCAGTACTTC	CASSQDPGTFYEQYF
-	TRBV5-1	-	TRBJ1-2	TGCGCCAGCAGCGAGGAGGACGACTATGGCTACACCTTC	CASSEEDDYGYTF
once	TRBV11-2	TRBD1	TRBJ2-2	TGTGCCAGCGGAACGGACAGGGGGCGCACCGGGGAGCTGTTTTTT	CASGTDRGRTGELFF
few	TRBV15	-	TRBJ2-5	TGTGCCACCACCCCGGGACTGCTCCAAGAGACCCAGTACTTC	CATTPGLLQETQYF
few	TRBV7-9	-	TRBJ1-3	TGTGCCAGCAGCTTGGGTCCAGCCAACTCTGGAAACACCATATATTTT	CASSLGPANSGNTIYF
few	TRBV12-3/TRBV12-4	TRBD1	TRBJ1-4	TGTGCCAGCGGCAGTGGACAGGGGTTCGGTGGAGAAAAACTGTTTTTT	CASGSGQGFGGEKLFF
-	TRBV12-3/TRBV12-4	-	TRBJ1-4	TGTGCCAGCAGTTCCCAAACAGTCATTAATGAAAAACCGTTTTTT	CASSSQTVINEKPFF
-	TRBV29-1	-	TRBJ1-1	TGCAGCGGCGGGAGGCTGGGCACTGAAGCTTTCTTT	CSGGRLGTEAFF
few	TRBV2	TRBD1	TRBJ1-2	TGTGCCAGCAGTGAAGTGGACAGGGCCAACTATGGCTACACCTTC	CASSEVDRANYGYTF
-	TRBV20-1	-	TRBJ2-1	TGCAGTGCCCTCGGGGGGCTAGATAACGATGAGCAGTTCTTC	CSALGGLDNDEQFF
-	TRBV7-3	-	TRBJ2-2	TGTGCCAGCAGCTTTGCTAGCACCGGGGAGCTGTTTTTT	CASSFASTGELFF
-	TRBV3-1	TRBD2	TRBJ2-7	TGTGCCAGCAGCCAAGATATCGGGACTAGAACCTACGAGCAGTACTTC	CASSQDIGTRTYEQYF
few	TRBV13	TRBD2	TRBJ2-7	TGTGCCAGCAGCTTCGGGGGGGCTTTCTACGAGCAGTACTTC	CASSFGGAFYEQYF
-	TRBV12-3/TRBV12-4	-	TRBJ1-2	TGTGCCAGCAGTTCCGACAGTCGGTACACCTTC	CASSSDSRYTF
-	TRBV4-1	-	TRBJ2-1	TGCGCCAGCAGCCAAGGGAGTGGGGGGGGCCGGCCCTACAATGAGCAGTTCTTC	CASSQGSGGGRPYNEQFF
-	TRBV24-1	-	TRBJ2-5	TGTGCCACCAGTCCTGAGGGGAACCAAGAGACCCAGTACTTC	CATSPEGNQETQYF
-	TRBV7-9	-	TRBJ2-5	TGTGCCAGCAGCTCAAGGGACTCTTCGGGAGAGACCCAGTACTTC	CASSSRDSSGETQYF
-	TRBV12-3/TRBV12-4	TRBD2	TRBJ2-5	TGTGCCAGCGGACCTAGCGGGGGGGCCCAAGAGACCCAGTACTTC	CASGPSGGAQETQYF
-	TRBV21-1	-	TRBJ2-6	TGTGCCAGCACCACCGGACAGGGCAAACTCTCTGGGGCCAACGTCCTGACTTTC	CASTTGQGKLSGANVLTF
-	TRBV5-5	TRBD2	TRBJ2-1	TGTGCCAGCAGTGGGGGACCGGGACTAGCCTTAAATGAGCAGTTCTTC	CASSGGPGLALNEQFF
-	TRBV5-1	-	TRBJ1-1	TGCGCCAGCAGCGTCTATAAAAACAGGGTTACTGAAGCTTTCTTT	CASSVYKNRVTEAFF
few	TRBV7-9	-	TRBJ2-5	TGTGCCAGCAGCAAGGGACGGGCCCCAGAGACCCAGTACTTC	CASSKGRAPETQYF
few	TRBV28	TRBD1	TRBJ1-5	TGTGCCAGCAGTTCTTCCCGGACAGGCAGCAATCAGCCCCAGCATTTT	CASSSSRTGSNQPQHF
-	TRBV29-1	TRBD2	TRBJ2-5	TGCAGCGAATCGAGGGCTAGCGGGGGGGCGGAGACCCAGTACTTC	CSESRASGGAETQYF
-	TRBV5-5	-	TRBJ2-3	TGTGCCAGCAGCTCCGGGACGAGGCTCGCAGATACGCAGTATTTT	CASSSGTRLADTQYF
few	TRBV10-3	TRBD1	TRBJ1-2	TGTGCCATCAGGGGGACAGGGGGTCATAACTATGGCTACACCTTC	CAIRGTGGHNYGYTF
few	TRBV29-1	TRBD2	TRBJ2-5	TGCAGCGTTCTTCGGGAGGGGGACATAGAGACCCAGTACTTC	CSVLREGDIETQYF
-	TRBV2	-	TRBJ1-3	TGTGCCAGCAGTGAATTCGGAAACTCTGGAAACACCATATATTTT	CASSEFGNSGNTIYF
-	TRBV5-6	-	TRBJ1-6	TGTGCCAGCAGCTTTCAGACGGGTTATAATTCACCCCTCCACTTT	CASSFQTGYNSPLHF
few	TRBV6-6	-	TRBJ1-2	TGTGCCAGCAGTCGCAGGGATGGCTACACCTTC	CASSRRDGYTF
-	TRBV29-1	-	TRBJ1-2	TGCAGCTTGGGGGAAGATGGCTACACCTTC	CSLGEDGYTF
few	TRBV30	-	TRBJ2-2	TGTGCCTGGAATAAGCCGGGGTATACCGGGGAGCTGTTTTTT	CAWNKPGYTGELFF
few	TRBV29-1	-	TRBJ2-4	TGCAGCGTTGCAAACAGGAAAAACATTCAGTACTTC	CSVANRKNIQYF
-	TRBV5-1	TRBD1	TRBJ2-7	TGCGCCAGCAGCTGGACAGGGGACTCCTACGAGCAGTACTTC	CASSWTGDSYEQYF